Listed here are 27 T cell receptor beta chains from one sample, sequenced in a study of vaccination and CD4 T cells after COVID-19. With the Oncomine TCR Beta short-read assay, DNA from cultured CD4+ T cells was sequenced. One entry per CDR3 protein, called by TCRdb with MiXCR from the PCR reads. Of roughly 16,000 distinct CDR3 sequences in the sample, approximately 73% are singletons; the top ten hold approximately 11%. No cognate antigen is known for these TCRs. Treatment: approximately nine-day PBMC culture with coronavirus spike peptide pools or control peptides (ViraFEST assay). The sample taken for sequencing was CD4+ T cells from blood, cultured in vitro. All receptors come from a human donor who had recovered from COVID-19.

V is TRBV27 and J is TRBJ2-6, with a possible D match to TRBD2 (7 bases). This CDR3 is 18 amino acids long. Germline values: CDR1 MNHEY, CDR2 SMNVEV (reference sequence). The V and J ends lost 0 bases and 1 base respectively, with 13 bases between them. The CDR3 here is CASSLSGGLLSGANVLTF. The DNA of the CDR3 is TGTGCCAGCAGTTTATCCGGGGGGCTCCTATCTGGGGCCAACGTCCTGACTTTC.

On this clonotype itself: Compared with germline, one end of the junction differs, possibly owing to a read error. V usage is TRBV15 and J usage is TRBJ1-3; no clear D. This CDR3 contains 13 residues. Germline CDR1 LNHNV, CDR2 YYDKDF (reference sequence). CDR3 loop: CAPRIFSGNTIYF. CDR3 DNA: TGTGCCCCCAGAATCTTCTCTGGAAACACCATATATTTT.

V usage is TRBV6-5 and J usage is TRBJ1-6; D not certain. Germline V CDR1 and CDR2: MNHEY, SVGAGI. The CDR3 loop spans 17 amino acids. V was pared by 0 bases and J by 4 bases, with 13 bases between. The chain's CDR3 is CASSYSLTGSYNSPLHF. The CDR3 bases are TGTGCCAGCAGTTACTCGCTAACGGGCAGTTATAATTCACCCCTCCACTTT.

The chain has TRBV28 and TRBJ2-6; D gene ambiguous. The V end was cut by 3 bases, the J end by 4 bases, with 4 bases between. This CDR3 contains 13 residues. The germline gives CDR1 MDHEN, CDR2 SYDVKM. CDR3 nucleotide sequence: TGTGCCAGCAGTTTGGACGGGGCCAACGTCCTGACTTTC. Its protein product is CASSLDGANVLTF.

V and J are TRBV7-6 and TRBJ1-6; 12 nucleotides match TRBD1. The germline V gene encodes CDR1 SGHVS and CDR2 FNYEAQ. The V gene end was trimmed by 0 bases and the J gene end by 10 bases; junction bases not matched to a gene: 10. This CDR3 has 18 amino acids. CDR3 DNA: TGTGCCAGCAGCTTAGCGGGTGGGGGACAGGGGGCTCAGTCACCCCTCCACTTT. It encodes CASSLAGGGQGAQSPLHF.

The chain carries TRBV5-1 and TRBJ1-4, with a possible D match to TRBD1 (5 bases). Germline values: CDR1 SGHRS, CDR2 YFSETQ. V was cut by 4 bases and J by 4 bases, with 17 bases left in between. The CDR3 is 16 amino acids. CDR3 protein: CASSLEPQGVNEKLFF. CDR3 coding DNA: TGCGCCAGCAGCCTGGAGCCGCAGGGCGTTAATGAAAAACTGTTTTTT. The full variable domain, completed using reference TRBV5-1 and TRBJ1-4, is KAGVTQTPRYLIKTRGQQVTLSCSPISGHRSVSWYQQTPGQGLQFLFEYFSETQRNKGNFPGRFSGRQFSNSRSEMNVSTLELGDSALYLCASSLEPQGVNEKLFFGSGTQLSVL.

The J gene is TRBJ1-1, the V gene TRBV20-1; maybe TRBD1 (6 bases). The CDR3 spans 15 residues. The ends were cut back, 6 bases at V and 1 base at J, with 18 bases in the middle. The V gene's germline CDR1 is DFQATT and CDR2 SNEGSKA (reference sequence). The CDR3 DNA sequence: TGCAGTGCCCCCCGAACCAGGGGACCGAACACTGAAGCTTTCTTT. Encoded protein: CSAPRTRGPNTEAFF.

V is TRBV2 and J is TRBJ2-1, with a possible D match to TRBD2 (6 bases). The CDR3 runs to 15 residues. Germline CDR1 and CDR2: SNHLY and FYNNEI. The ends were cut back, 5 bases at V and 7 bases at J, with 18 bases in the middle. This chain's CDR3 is CASSNQGLAGNEQFF. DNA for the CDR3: TGTGCCAGCAGTAACCAGGGACTTGCGGGGAATGAGCAGTTCTTC. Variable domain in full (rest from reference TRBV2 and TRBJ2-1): EPEVTQTPSHQVTQMGQEVILRCVPISNHLYFYWYRQILGQKVEFLVSFYNNEISEKSEIFDDQFSVERPDGSNFTLKIRSTKLEDSAMYFCASSNQGLAGNEQFFGPGTRLTVL.

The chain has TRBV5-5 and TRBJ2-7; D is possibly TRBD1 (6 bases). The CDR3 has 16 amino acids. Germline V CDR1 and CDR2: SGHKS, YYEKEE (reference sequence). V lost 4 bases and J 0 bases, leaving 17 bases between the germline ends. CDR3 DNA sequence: TGTGCCAGCAGCCCCGCCGGGACACTAATCTCCTACGAGCAGTACTTC. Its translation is CASSPAGTLISYEQYF.

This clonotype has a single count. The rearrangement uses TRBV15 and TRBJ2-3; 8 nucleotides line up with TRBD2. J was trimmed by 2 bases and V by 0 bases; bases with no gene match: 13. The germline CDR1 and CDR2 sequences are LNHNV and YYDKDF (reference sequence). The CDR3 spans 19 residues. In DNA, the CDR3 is TGTGCCACCAGCAGAGATGGGAGACCGGGACTAGACAACACAGATACGCAGTATTTT. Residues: CATSRDGRPGLDNTDTQYF. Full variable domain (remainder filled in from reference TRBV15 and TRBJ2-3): DAMVIQNPRYQVTQFGKPVTLSCSQTLNHNVMYWYQQKSSQAPKLLFHYYDKDFNNEADTPDNFQSRRPNTSFCFLDIRSPGLGDTAMYLCATSRDGRPGLDNTDTQYFGPGTRLTVL.

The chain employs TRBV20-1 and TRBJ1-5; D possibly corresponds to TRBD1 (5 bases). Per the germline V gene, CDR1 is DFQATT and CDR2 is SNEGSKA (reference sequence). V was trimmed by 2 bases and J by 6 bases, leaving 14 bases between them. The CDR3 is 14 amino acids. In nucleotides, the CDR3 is TGCAGTGCTAGAATTGGGACCCTTAGTCAGCCCCAGCATTTT. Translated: CSARIGTLSQPQHF.

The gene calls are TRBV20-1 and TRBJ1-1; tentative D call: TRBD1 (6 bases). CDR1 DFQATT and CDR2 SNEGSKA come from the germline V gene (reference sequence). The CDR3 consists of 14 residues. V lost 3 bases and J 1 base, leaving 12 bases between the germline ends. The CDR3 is CSARGDKSNTEAFF. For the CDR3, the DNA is TGCAGTGCTAGGGGGGACAAGTCGAACACTGAAGCTTTCTTT.

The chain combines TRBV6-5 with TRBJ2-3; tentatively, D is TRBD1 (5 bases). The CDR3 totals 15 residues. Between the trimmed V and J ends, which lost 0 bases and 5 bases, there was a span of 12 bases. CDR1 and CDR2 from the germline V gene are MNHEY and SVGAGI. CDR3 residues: CASSYSSREKDTQYF. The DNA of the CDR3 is TGTGCCAGCAGTTACTCGAGCAGGGAAAAAGATACGCAGTATTTT.

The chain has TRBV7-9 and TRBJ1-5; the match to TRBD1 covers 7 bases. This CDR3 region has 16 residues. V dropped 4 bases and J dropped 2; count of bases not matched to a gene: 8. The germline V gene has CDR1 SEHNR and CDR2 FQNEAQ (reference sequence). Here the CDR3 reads CASSSNRGWGNQPQHF. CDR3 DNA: TGTGCCAGCAGCTCCAACAGGGGATGGGGCAATCAGCCCCAGCATTTT.

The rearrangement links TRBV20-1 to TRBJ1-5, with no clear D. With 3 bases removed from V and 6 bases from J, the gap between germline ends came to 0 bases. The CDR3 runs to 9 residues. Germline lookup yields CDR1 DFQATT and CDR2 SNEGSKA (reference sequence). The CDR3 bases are TGCAGTGCTAGTCAGCCCCAGCATTTT. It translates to CSASQPQHF.

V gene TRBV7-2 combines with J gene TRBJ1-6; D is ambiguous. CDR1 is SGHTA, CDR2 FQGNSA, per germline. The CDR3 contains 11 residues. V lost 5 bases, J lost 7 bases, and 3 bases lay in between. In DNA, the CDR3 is TGTGCCAGCAGCGTAAATTCACCCCTCCACTTT. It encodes CASSVNSPLHF.

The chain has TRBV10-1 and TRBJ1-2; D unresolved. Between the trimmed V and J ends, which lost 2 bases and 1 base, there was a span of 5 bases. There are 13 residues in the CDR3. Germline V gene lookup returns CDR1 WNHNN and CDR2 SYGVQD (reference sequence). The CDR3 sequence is CASSETVNYGYTF. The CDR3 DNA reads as TGCGCCAGCAGTGAGACAGTTAACTATGGCTACACCTTC.

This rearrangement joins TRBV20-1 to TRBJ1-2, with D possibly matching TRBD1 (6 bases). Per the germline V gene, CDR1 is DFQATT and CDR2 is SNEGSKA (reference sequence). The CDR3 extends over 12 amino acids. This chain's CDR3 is CSRYRDPYGYTF. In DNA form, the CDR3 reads TGCAGCAGATACAGGGACCCTTATGGCTACACCTTC.

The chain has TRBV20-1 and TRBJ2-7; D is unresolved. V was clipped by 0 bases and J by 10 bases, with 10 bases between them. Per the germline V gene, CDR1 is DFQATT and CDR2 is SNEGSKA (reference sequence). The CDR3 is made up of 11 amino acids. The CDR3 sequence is CSARDRELQYF. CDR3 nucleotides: TGCAGTGCTAGAGATAGAGAGTTACAGTACTTC.

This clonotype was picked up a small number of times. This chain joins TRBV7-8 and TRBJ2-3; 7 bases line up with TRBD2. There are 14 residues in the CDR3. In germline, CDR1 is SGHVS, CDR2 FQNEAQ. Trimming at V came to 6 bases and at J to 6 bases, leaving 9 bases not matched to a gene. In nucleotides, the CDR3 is TGTGCCAGCAGTCCTCGACTAGCCCCGGATACGCAGTATTTT. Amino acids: CASSPRLAPDTQYF.

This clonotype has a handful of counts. CDR3 in DNA: TGTGCCACCAGCATGATAGGGAGGACACTCTACTATGGCTACACCTTC. Its translation is CATSMIGRTLYYGYTF. V usage is TRBV15 and J usage is TRBJ1-2; tentatively, D is TRBD1 (5 bases). Germline values: CDR1 LNHNV, CDR2 YYDKDF (reference sequence). Deletions cut 4 bases from V and 3 bases from J, with 18 bases between. The CDR3 is 16 residues long.

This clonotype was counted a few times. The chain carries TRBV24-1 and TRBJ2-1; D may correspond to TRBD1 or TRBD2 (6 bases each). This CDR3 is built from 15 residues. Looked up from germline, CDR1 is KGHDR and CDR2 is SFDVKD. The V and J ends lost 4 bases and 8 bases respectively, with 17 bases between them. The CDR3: CATSDPGTGRHEQFF. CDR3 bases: TGTGCCACCAGTGACCCCGGCACAGGGAGGCATGAGCAGTTCTTC.

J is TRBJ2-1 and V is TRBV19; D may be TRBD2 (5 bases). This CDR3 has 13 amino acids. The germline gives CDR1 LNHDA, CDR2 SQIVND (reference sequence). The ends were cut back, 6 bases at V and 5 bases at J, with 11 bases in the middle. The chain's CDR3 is CASRKSGDNEQFF. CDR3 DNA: TGTGCCAGTAGGAAAAGCGGTGACAATGAGCAGTTCTTC.

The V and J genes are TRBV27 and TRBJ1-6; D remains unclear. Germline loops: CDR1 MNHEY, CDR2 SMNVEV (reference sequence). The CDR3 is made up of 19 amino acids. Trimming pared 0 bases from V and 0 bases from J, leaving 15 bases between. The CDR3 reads CASSLSPAGDSSYNSPLHF. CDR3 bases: TGTGCCAGCAGTTTATCGCCGGCAGGAGATAGCTCCTATAATTCACCCCTCCACTTT.

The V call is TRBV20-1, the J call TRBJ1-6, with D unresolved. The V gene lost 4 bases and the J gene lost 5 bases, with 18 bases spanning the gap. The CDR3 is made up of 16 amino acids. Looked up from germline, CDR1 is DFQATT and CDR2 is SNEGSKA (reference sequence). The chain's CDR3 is CSAINVRRQNNSPLHF. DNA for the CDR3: TGCAGTGCTATAAACGTAAGGAGGCAAAATAATTCACCCCTCCACTTT.

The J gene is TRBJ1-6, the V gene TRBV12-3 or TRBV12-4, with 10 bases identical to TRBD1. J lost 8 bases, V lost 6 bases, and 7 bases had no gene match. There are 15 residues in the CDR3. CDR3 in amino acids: CASSPRDRGDSPLHF. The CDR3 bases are TGTGCCAGCAGCCCCCGGGACAGGGGAGATTCACCCCTCCACTTT.

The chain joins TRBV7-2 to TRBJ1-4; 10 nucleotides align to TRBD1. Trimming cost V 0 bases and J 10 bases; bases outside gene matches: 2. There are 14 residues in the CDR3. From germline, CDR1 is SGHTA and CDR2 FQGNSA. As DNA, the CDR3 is TGTGCCAGCAGCTTAGCTAGGACAGGGGGAAAACTGTTTTTT. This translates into CASSLARTGGKLFF.